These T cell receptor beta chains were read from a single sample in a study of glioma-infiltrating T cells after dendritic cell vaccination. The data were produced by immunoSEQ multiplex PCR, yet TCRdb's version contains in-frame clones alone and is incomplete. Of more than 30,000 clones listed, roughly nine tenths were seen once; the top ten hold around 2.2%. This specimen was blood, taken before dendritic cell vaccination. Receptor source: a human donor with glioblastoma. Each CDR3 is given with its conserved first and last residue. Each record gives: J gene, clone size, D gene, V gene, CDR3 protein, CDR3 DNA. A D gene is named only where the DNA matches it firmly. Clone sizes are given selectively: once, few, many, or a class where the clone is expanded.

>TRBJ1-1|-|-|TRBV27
CASSFGVGTEAFF
TGTGCCAGCAGTTTTGGAGTCGGCACTGAAGCTTTCTTT
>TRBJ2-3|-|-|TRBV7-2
CASTTSPGDTQYF
TGTGCCAGCACCACATCCCCTGGCGATACGCAGTATTTT
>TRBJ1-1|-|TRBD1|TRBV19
CASRRGPGEAFF
TGTGCCAGTAGGAGGGGGCCGGGTGAAGCTTTCTTT
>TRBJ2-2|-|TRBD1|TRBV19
CASSPRTGIITGELFF
TGTGCCAGTAGTCCCAGGACAGGAATAATCACCGGGGAGCTGTTTTTT
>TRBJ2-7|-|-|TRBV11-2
CASSLVRGNYEQYF
TGTGCCAGCAGCTTAGTCCGGGGAAACTACGAGCAGTACTTC
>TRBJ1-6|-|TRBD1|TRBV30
CAWSLKGGNGNSPLHF
TGTGCCTGGAGTTTGAAAGGGGGCAACGGTAATTCACCCCTCCACTTT
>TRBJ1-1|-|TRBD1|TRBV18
CASSATGESTEAFF
TGTGCCAGCTCAGCCACAGGGGAAAGCACTGAAGCTTTCTTT
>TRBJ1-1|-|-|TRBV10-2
CASKDTYTEAFF
TGCGCCAGCAAGGACACGTACACTGAAGCTTTCTTT
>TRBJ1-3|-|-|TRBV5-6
CASRGGITGNTIYF
TGTGCCAGCAGGGGAGGAATAACTGGAAACACCATATATTTT
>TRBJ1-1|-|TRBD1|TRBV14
CASRRTGFGTEAFF
TGTGCCAGCAGAAGGACAGGGTTTGGGACTGAAGCTTTCTTT
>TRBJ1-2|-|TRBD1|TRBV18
CASSPTGGADGYTF
TGTGCCAGCTCACCCACAGGGGGCGCGGATGGCTACACCTTC
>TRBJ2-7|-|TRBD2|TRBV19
CASSIEWYSGTYEQYF
TGTGCCAGTAGTATAGAGTGGTACAGCGGGACCTACGAGCAGTACTTC
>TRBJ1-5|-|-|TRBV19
CASSQEEDSDLSNQPQHF
TGTGCCAGTAGTCAGGAAGAGGACAGTGACCTTAGCAATCAGCCCCAGCATTTT
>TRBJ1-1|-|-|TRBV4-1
CASSLRLSNTEAFF
TGCGCCAGCAGCCTCCGACTGAGCAACACTGAAGCTTTCTTT
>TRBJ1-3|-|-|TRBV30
CAWSVGTGTGNTTYF
-
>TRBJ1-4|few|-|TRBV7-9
CASSLHSTNEKLFF
TGTGCCAGCAGCTTACATTCCACTAATGAAAAACTGTTTTTT
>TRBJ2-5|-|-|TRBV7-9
CASSLDGLVETQYF
TGTGCCAGCAGCTTAGATGGACTGGTAGAGACCCAGTACTTC
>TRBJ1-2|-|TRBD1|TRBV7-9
CASSLGRGRRTNYGYTF
TGTGCCAGCAGCTTAGGGAGGGGGCGCCGCACTAACTATGGCTACACCTTC
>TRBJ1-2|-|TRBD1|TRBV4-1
CASSLPLRDSQGYTF
TGCGCCAGCAGCCTCCCACTCCGGGACAGTCAAGGCTACACCTTC
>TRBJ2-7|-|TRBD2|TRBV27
CASSSGGGYEQYF
TGTGCCAGCAGTTCCGGGGGGGGCTACGAGCAGTACTTC
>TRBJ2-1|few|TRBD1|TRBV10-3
CAVGTVNNEQFF
TGTGCCGTGGGGACAGTCAACAATGAGCAGTTCTTC
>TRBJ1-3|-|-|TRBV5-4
CASSLRPGSSGNTIYF
TGTGCCAGCAGCTTGCGGCCGGGTAGCTCTGGAAACACCATATATTTT
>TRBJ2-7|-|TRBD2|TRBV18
CASSPSRTSGGYEQYF
TGTGCCAGCTCACCATCCAGGACTAGCGGGGGGTACGAGCAGTACTTC
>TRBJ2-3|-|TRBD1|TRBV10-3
CAISGTGNTDTQYF
TGTGCCATCAGCGGGACAGGGAACACAGATACGCAGTATTTT
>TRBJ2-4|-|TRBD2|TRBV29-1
CSVLTSGGLNIQYF
TGCAGCGTTTTGACTAGCGGGGGGTTGAACATTCAGTACTTC
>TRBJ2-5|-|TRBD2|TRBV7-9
CASSLVGTSGGARETQYF
TGTGCCAGCAGCTTAGTCGGGACTAGCGGGGGGGCAAGAGAGACCCAGTACTTC
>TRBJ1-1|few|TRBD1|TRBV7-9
CASSLGHARGRMNTEAFF
TGTGCCAGCAGCTTAGGGCATGCAAGGGGGCGGATGAACACTGAAGCTTTCTTT
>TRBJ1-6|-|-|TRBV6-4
CASRLEGAYNSPLHF
TGTGCCAGCAGGCTGGAGGGCGCCTATAATTCACCCCTCCACTTT
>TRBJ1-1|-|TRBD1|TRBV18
CASSLGTGGNTEAFF
TGTGCCAGCTCACTTGGGACAGGGGGCAACACTGAAGCTTTCTTT
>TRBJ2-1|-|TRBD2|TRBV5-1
CASSLVAGGSNEQFF
TGCGCCAGCAGCTTGGTAGCGGGGGGAAGCAATGAGCAGTTCTTC
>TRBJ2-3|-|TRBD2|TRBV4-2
CASSQVQRGIDTQYF
TGTGCCAGCAGCCAAGTCCAGCGGGGGATAGATACGCAGTATTTT
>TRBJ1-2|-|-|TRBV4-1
CASSQPGTVAGYTF
TGCGCCAGCAGCCAACCGGGAACCGTGGCTGGCTACACCTTC
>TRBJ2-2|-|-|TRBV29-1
CSAGQTNTGELFF
TGCAGCGCTGGACAGACGAACACCGGGGAGCTGTTTTTT